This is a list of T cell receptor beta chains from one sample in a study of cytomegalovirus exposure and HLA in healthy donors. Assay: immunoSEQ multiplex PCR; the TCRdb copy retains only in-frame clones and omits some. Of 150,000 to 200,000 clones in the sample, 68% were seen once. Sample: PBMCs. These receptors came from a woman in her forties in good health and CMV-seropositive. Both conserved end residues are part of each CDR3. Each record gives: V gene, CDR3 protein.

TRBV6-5	CASSSPGQGTQKAFF
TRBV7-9	CASSNTGQGKETQYF
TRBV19	CASSGLVTGTYEQYF
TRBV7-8	CASSYDRVPGELFF
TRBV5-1	CASSLGTGAISGNTIYF
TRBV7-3	CASSPGLAGVDTQYF
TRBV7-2	CASSLSPTGILTEAFF
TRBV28	CASLSGQNSGNTIYF
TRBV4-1	CASGKGVSTNEKLFF
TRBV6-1	CASSDTGVGGLAGSYHEQYF
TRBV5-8	CASSLAAGFTGELFF
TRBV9	CASSGPGLGTDTQYF
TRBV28	CASSPTSGRAKYNEQFF
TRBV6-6	CASTPDRTNYNEQFF
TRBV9	CASAVGLAGTETQYF
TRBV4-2	CASSQPGTGGYHEQYF
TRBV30	CAWSVVQGGSSYNSPLHF
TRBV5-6	CASREDRGLRMNTEAFF
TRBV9	CASSVQGAGNYGYTF
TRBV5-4	CASSGAGVPQYF
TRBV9	CASSAVMTGVGYTF
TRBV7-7	CASSLVAGDNEQFF
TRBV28	CASSPNAGTRLADISYEQYF
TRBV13	CASSSQGNPYNEQFF
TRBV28	CASTSPPGTSGMGELFF
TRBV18	CASSPPYPMNTEAFF
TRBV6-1	CASSETTGTGGTGANVLTF
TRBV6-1	CASSEMGTSGGYTF
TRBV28	CASRAGTNEKLFF
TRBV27	CASRWLAATGELFF
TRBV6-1	CASSEFGGMGGYPF
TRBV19	CASSTVIYRQVGASTDTQYF
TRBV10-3	CASGTGDGNEQFF
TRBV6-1	CASSTTGRQETQYF
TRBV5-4	CASGGGSGANALTF
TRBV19	CASSIGRIAYEQYF
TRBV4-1	CASSQGRGSNSPLHF
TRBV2	CASSEGVAGAVTQYF
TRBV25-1	CASSEYRQGWNTEAFF
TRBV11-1	CASSSSGTYEQYF
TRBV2	CASRGGGTEAFF
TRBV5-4	CASSSGLNSYNEQFF
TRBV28	CASSLPGGLYGYTF
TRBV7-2	CASIPRQAGLGTQYF
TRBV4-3	CASSLGQGVEAFF
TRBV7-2	CASNLGGGQGSYNSPLNF